Listed below are T cell receptor beta chains from one sample, sequenced in a study of shared clonotypes between healthy human individuals. Generated by immunoSEQ multiplex PCR, the TCRdb table keeps only in-frame clones and is missing some. Here the sample spans about 2.1 million clones, around 93% being singletons. The sequencing sample was made of naive CD8+ T cells from PBMCs. Every receptor here comes from a young man in good health. Some clones in this sample may be carry-over from other donors' samples. Both conserved end residues are part of each CDR3.

>TRBV7-9
CASSFTGTGVDTQYF
>TRBV18
CASSTSGDTSYEQYF
>TRBV6-5
CASSYGSEIYEQYF
>TRBV19
CASSRIGIGPAGMTNTGELFF
>TRBV29-1
CSGTVNTEAFF
>TRBV11-3
CASSARTSGRTDTQYF
>TRBV29-1
CSVVGGGDLSQHF
>TRBV27
CASSLGRNTEAFF
>TRBV7-6
CASSSRLNEQYF
>TRBV9
CASSGGPTGNNEQFF
>TRBV28
CASSFGYSLTSEQYF
>TRBV7-9
CASAEASISPYNEQFF
>TRBV4-1
CASSQVLADNTGELFF
>TRBV10-2
CASSVPSDYSNQPQHF
>TRBV10-2
CASSGGLFYEQYF
>TRBV5-1
CASSLVGQAPRGGYTF
>TRBV30
CAWTGAGRGNTGELFF
>TRBV6-1
CASSVDFGLNQPQHF
>TRBV4-1
CASSLVGPSTDTQYF
>TRBV28
CASSFDRTPYSNQPQHF
>TRBV27
CASSTDISYEQYF
>TRBV6-6
CASSHGEVPGELFF
>TRBV7-9
CASSSVEDRLLSYEQYF
>TRBV19
CASSLGASITYEQYF
>TRBV27
CASSWAGGDTEAFF
>TRBV27
CASSPSAGGRTYEQYF
>TRBV7-8
CASSFGVGTGVEKLFF
>TRBV5-1
CASSLDPWQQETQYF
>TRBV28
CASRTGGVYEQYF
>TRBV7-9
CASSLEGLATEAFF
>TRBV5-6
CASSPEGAYGYTF
>TRBV6-1
CASSDRTYEQYF
>TRBV7-9
CASSFQGGGQPQHF
>TRBV27
CASSLEAGLRPYEQYF
>TRBV4-3
CASSPKTQASTYNEQFF
>TRBV5-6
CASSTGTGPYGYTF
>TRBV27
CASSLSGRGNYGYTF
>TRBV29-1
CSVGTQGGQGVTGELFF
>TRBV5-4
CASSLGRGTDTQYF
>TRBV13
CASSSSTDTQYF
>TRBV27
CASSLGDPSSGANVLTF
>TRBV25-1
CASLDRGTGELFF
>TRBV7-6
CASSPGNNYGYTF
>TRBV27
CASSLRGGELFF
>TRBV6-5
CASRFTENTEAFF
>TRBV28
CASSLGGTYEQYF
>TRBV6-5
CASSYDLDRVTEAFF
>TRBV19
CASSIGAGNYNEQFF
>TRBV10-2
CASSDRGLTGYEQYF
>TRBV15
CATSSGHSSYGYTF